This TCR beta chain was identified in a study of blood T cell repertoires in COVID-19. The junction had 4 bases not matched to a gene; V was cut back by 1 base and J by 7 bases. Germline CDR1 LGHNA, CDR2 YSLEER. The CDR3 is 15 amino acids. The protocol was immunoSEQ multiplex PCR, while the TCRdb copy is restricted to in-frame clones and leaves out a portion. Seen here are around 18,000 clones, 80% observed once, and the top ten hold approximately 10%. This clone turned up a few times. Sample: peripheral blood. The rearrangement joins TRBV4-3 to TRBJ2-1; 10 nucleotides line up with TRBD2. The clonotype comes from an elderly man with acute or convalescent COVID-19. Here the CDR3 reads CASSQASGGPNEQFF. The CDR3 DNA is TGCGCCAGCAGCCAAGCTAGCGGGGGACCTAATGAGCAGTTCTTC.